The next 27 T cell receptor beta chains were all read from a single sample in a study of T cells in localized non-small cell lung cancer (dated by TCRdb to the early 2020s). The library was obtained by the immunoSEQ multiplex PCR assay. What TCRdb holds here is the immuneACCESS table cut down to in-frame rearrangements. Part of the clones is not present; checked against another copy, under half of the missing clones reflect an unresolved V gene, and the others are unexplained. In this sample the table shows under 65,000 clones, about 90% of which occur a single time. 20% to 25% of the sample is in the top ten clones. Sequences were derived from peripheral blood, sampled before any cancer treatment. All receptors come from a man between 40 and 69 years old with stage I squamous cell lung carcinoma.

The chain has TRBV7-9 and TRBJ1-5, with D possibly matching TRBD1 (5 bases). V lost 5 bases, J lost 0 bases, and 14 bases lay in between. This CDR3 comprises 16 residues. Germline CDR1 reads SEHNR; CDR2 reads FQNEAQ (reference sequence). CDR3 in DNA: TGTGCCAGCAGCCCGGGGTCGGGGGGTAGCAATCAGCCCCAGCATTTT. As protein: CASSPGSGGSNQPQHF.

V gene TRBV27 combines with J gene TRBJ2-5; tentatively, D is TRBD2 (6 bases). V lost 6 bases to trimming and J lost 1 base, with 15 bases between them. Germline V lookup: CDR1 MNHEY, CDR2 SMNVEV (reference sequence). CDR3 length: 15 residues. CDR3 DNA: TGTGCCAGCAGATCCCTTAGCGGAGCCCAAGAGACCCAGTACTTC. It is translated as CASRSLSGAQETQYF.

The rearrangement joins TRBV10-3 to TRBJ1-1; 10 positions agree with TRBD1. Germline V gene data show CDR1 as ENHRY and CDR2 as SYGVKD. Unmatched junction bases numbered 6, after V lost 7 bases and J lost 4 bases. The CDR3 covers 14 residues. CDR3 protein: CAINTGQGTTEAFF. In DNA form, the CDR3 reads TGTGCCATCAACACGGGACAGGGGACCACTGAAGCTTTCTTT.

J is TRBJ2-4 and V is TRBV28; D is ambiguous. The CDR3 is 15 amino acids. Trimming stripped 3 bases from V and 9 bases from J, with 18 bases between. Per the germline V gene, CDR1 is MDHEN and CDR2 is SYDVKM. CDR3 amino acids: CASSFLDGLISIQYF. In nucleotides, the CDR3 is TGTGCCAGCAGTTTCCTGGACGGTCTCATTAGCATTCAGTACTTC. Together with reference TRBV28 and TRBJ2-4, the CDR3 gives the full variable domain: DVKVTQSSRYLVKRTGEKVFLECVQDMDHENMFWYRQDPGLGLRLIYFSYDVKMKEKGDIPEGYSVSREKKERFSLILESASTNQTSMYLCASSFLDGLISIQYFGAGTRLSVL.

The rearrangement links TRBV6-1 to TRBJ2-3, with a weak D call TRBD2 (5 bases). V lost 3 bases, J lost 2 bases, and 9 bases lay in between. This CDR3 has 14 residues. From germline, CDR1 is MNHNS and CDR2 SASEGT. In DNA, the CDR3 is TGTGCCAGCAGTGAGGACTTTTACACAGATACGCAGTATTTT. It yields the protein CASSEDFYTDTQYF.

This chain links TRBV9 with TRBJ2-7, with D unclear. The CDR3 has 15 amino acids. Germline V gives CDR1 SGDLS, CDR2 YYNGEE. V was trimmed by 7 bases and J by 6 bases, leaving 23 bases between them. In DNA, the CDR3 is TGTGCCAGCCAAACTGACGACCTCCCTTATAGCGAGCAGTACTTC. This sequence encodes CASQTDDLPYSEQYF.

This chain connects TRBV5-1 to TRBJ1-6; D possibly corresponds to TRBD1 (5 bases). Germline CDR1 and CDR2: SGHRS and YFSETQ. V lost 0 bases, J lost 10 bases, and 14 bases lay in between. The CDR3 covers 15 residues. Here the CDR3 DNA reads TGCGCCAGCAGCTTGGCCAGCGGGGAGGGGTCACCCCTCCACTTT. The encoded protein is CASSLASGEGSPLHF.

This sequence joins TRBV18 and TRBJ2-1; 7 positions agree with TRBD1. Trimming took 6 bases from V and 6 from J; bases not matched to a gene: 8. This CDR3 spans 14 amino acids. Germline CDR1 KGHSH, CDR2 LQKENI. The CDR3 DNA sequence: TGTGCCAGCTCCCCCGACAGGGTAGCCAATGAGCAGTTCTTC. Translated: CASSPDRVANEQFF.

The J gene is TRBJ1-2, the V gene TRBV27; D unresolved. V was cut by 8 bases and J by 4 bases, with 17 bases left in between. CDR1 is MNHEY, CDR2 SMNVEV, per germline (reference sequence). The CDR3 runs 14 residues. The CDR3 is CASAEGGSTYGYTF. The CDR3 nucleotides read TGTGCCAGCGCCGAAGGAGGGTCCACCTATGGCTACACCTTC.

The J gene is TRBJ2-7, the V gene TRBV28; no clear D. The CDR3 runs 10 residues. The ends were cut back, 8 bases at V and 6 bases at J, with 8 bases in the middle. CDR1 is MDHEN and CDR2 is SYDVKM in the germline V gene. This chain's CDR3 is CASGWGEQYF. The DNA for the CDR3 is TGTGCCAGCGGATGGGGCGAGCAGTACTTC.

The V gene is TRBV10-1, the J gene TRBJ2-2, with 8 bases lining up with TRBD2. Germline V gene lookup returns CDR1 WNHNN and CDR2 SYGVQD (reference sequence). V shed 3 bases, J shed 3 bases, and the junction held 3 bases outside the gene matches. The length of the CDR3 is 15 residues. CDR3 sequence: CASSEAGEDTGELFF. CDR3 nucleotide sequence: TGCGCCAGCAGTGAAGCGGGGGAGGACACCGGGGAGCTGTTTTTT.

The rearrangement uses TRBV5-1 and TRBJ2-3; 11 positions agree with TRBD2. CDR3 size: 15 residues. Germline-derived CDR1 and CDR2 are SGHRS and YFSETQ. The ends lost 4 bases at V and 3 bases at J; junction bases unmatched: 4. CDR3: CASSPGLAETDTQYF. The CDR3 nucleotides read TGCGCCAGCAGCCCGGGACTAGCGGAGACAGATACGCAGTATTTT.

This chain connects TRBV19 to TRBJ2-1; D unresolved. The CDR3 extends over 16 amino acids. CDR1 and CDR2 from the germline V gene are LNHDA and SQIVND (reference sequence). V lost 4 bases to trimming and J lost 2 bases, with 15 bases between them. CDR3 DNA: TGTGCCAGTAGTACCCTGTCCATCGTAGCCTACAATGAGCAGTTCTTC. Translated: CASSTLSIVAYNEQFF.

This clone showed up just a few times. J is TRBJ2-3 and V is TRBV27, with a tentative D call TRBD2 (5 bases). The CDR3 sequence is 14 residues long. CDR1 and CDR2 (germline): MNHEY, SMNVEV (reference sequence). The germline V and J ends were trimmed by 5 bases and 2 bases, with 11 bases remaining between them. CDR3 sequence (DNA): TGTGCCAGCAGTCCTTGGGGAGACACAGATACGCAGTATTTT. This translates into CASSPWGDTDTQYF.

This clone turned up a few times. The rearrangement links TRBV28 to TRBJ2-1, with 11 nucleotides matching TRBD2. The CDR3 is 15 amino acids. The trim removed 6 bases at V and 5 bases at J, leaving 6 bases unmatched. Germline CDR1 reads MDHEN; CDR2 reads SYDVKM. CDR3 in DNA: TGTGCCAGCAGAGATAGCGGGAGGGTTGACAATGAGCAGTTCTTC. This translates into CASRDSGRVDNEQFF.

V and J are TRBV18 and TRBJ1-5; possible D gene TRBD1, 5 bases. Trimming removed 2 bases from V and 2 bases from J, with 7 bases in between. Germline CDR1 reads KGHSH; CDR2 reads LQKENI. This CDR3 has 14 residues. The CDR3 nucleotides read TGTGCCAGCTCACCAGGGGGTGGCAATCAGCCCCAGCATTTT. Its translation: CASSPGGGNQPQHF.

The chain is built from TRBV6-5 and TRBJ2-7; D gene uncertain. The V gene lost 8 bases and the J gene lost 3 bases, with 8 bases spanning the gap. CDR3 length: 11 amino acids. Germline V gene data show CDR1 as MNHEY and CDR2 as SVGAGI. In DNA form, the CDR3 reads TGTGCCAGCCAGAGGAACTACGAGCAGTACTTC. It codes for CASQRNYEQYF.

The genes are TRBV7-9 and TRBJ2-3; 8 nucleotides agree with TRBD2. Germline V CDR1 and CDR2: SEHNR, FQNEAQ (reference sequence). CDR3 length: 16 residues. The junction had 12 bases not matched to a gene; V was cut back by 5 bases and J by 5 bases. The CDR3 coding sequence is TGTGCCAGCAGCCAAGAGCAGCGGGGGTCAGGAGATACGCAGTATTTT. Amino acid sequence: CASSQEQRGSGDTQYF.

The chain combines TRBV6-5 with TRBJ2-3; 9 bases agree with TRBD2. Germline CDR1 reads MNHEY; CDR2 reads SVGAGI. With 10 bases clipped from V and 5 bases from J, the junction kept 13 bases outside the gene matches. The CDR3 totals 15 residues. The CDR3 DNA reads TGTGCCACCAACCCGCCGGGAGCGGGAGGAGATACGCAGTATTTT. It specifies CATNPPGAGGDTQYF.

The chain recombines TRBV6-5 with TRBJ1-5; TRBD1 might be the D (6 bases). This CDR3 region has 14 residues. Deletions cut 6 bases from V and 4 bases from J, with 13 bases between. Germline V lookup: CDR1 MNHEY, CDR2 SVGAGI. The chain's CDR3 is CASSQGHGNQPQHF. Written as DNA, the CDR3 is TGTGCCAGCAGCCAGGGGCACGGGAATCAGCCCCAGCATTTT.

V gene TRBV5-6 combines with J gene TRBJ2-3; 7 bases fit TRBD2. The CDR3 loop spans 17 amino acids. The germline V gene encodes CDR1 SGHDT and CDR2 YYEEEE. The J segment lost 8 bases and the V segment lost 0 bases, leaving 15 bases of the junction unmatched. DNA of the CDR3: TGTGCCAGCAGCTTGGAGCGGACTAGGCCACATTTGTCTACGCAGTATTTT. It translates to CASSLERTRPHLSTQYF.

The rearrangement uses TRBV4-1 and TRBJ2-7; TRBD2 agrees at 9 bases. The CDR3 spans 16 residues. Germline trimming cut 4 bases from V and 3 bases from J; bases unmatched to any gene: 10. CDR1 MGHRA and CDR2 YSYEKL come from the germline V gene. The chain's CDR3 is CASSPGWASGIYEQYF. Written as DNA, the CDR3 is TGCGCCAGCAGCCCGGGTTGGGCTAGCGGGATCTACGAGCAGTACTTC.

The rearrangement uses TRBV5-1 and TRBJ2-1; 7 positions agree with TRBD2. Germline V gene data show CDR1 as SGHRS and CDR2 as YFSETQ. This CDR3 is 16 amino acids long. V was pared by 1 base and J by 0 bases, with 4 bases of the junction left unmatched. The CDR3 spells CASSLTGGSSYNEQFF. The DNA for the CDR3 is TGCGCCAGCAGCTTGACAGGCGGGAGCTCCTACAATGAGCAGTTCTTC.

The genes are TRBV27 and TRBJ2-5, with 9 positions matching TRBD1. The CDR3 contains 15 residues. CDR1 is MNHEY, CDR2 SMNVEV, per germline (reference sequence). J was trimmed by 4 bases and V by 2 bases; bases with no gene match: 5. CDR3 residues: CASSLGDRVIETQYF. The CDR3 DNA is TGTGCCAGCAGTTTAGGGGACAGGGTGATAGAGACCCAGTACTTC.

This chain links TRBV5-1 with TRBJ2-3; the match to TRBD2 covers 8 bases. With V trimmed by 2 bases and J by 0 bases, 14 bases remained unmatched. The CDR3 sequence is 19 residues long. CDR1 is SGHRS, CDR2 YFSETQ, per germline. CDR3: CASSLAGVKLGPSTDTQYF. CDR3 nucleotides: TGCGCCAGCAGCTTAGCGGGGGTGAAACTTGGACCTAGCACAGATACGCAGTATTTT.

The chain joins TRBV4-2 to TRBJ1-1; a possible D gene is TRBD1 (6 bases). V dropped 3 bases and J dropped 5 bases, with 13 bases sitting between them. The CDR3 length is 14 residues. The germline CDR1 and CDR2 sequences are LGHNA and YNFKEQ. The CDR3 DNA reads TGTGCCAGCAGCCAGATACAGGGTGGGACTGAAGCTTTCTTT. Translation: CASSQIQGGTEAFF.

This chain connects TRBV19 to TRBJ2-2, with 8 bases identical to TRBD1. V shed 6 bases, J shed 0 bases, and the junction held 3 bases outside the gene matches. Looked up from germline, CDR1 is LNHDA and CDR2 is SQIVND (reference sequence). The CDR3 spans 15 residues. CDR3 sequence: CASRPTGANTGELFF. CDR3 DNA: TGTGCCAGTAGGCCGACAGGGGCGAACACCGGGGAGCTGTTTTTT.